This T cell receptor (beta chain) was found in a study of regulatory T cells in long-lasting Graves disease. The time point was: newly diagnosed GD, antithyroid drugs for less than 3 months. Construction of the TCR library relied on RNA isolated from PBMCs. In its sample, this clonotype was seen many times. Arm-PCR with iRepertoire HTBI primers amplified the CDR3 regions for these TCR beta libraries. TCRdb reprocessed the multiplex PCR reads with MiXCR, giving one entry per CDR3 protein. The sample lists some 500,000 distinct CDR3 sequences; around 16% were seen once. Separately, the same data were catalogued under a study of T cells in Graves' hyperthyroidism and ophthalmopathy.

The sequences come from peripheral blood mononuclear cells (PBMCs), collected at new diagnosis, from a patient treated with antithyroid drugs. This clonotype originated in a woman in her forties or fifties with Graves disease.

The CDR3 protein is CASSFQRAGELFF. CDR3 DNA sequence: TGTGCCAGCAGCTTTCAGAGGGCCGGGGAGCTGTTTTTT. The chain is built from TRBV5-6 and TRBJ2-2, with D perhaps matching TRBD2 (5 bases). The CDR3 sequence is 13 residues long. The V gene's germline CDR1 is SGHDT and CDR2 YYEEEE. The V end lost 2 bases, the J end lost 6 bases, and 8 bases lay between the germline ends.